The subject of this entry is one T cell receptor (beta chain). Its antigen remains unidentified. Qualities for individual bases were not recorded, and no much larger clone is one base off. Cut back by 1 base and 0 bases, the V and J ends lie 5 bases apart. Including cysteine and phenylalanine, the CDR3 has 14 amino acids. The sequence is cut down to CDR3 DNA, 42 bases in frame from base 1. According to the germline V gene, CDR1 reads ENHRY and CDR2 reads SYGVKD. The data were taken from a study of T cells after yellow fever vaccination (dated by TCRdb to about 2019). About the study as a whole: Libraries from fractions with low cell numbers were prepared with the SMART-Seq v4 Ultra Low Input RNA kit. To track T-cell clones before and after primary and booster YFV17D yellow fever vaccination, bulk TCR alpha and beta repertoires were sequenced longitudinally. Blood was drawn at multiple timepoints before and after primary and secondary immunization, with bulk PBMC replicates and cell subsets isolated. Two healthy male donors, one aged 18 to 30 and one aged 30 to 40 years, made up the cohort.

TCR cDNA was synthesized by 5'RACE template switching, which introduced a universal primer site and unique molecular identifiers. Priming for cDNA synthesis came from both the TCR alpha and TCR beta constant segments. Library amplification involved two PCR steps, and the second step added sample barcodes and sequencing adapters. Sequencing of the libraries was done on either Illumina HiSeq 2500 (2x100 bp) or NovaSeq (2x150 bp). In the original analysis: Demultiplexing of reads and collapsing into UMI consensus sequences were performed with MIGEC, and V(D)J alignment was carried out with MiXCR. Vaccine-responding clonotypes were identified with edgeR using replicate PBMC samples, with FDR below 0.01 and a log2 fold change above 5 up to day 15 being required. Each bulk clonotype was labeled CD4 or CD8 based on which sequenced repertoire, CD4 or CD8, contained the clonotype at higher abundance. The raw public data were reprocessed by TCRdb itself: fastp quality trimming at Q25, MiXCR clonotype calling, in-frame beta chains only. Merged by CDR3 protein, the rows form single entries marked with the most common genes and DNA. TCRdb assigned the V and J calls; the authors' analysis was not used. The sample contains about 340,000 distinct CDR3 sequences, over 8% of them found a single time. The top ten clones comprise 15% to 20% of the sample.

General findings and caveats noted by the study authors: A small fraction of clonotypes showed up in both the CD4 and CD8 compartments, probably as a result of convergent recombination. After the booster, most of the clones that had expanded following primary vaccination were detected again (96% of CD4 and 80% to 90% of CD8), which suggests that memory was broadly maintained. The secondary T-cell response was found to be weaker but faster than the primary response, with a peak reached on day 5 rather than on day 15. Computational filtering was needed because FACS-sorted repertoires could contain abundant contaminating clonotypes from the bulk population. The study included only two donors, which limits how far the findings can be generalized.

The treatment or condition tag for this specimen amounts to: live attenuated yellow fever vaccine strain. At every blood-draw timepoint, two biological replicates of bulk PBMCs were collected. A standard Ficoll-Paque protocol was used to isolate PBMCs from peripheral blood. TriZol was used to extract RNA from bulk PBMCs, from CD4 and CD8 fractions, and from dextramer-positive and dextramer-negative fractions. The receptor's source is a man aged 18 to 29 who received the YFV17D yellow fever vaccine. The rearrangement joined TRBV10-3 to TRBJ2-3; the D gene lacks a confident call. The sequencing used PBMCs, collected on the day of the first yellow fever vaccination. The CDR3 loop reads CAISEFDSTDTQYF. DNA sequence: TGTGCCATCAGTGAGTTTGACAGCACAGATACGCAGTATTTT.